This T cell receptor beta chain was identified in a study of regulatory T cells in long-lasting Graves disease. The overall study: Patients with persistent Graves' disease had over 5 years of antithyroid drugs and persistent TSH receptor antibodies. The study, taken as a whole, reports: Persistent cases favored TRBV28, TRBJ1-2 and TRBJ2-5.

This clonotype was observed a few times. Its specificity is not known. One end of the junction does not line up with germline, which may come from a read error. Researchers made TCR beta libraries by using iRepertoire HTBI primers and running Arm-PCR on CDR3 regions. Each CDR3 protein gets one entry after TCRdb re-called the multiplex PCR reads with MiXCR. This sample has over 250,000 distinct CDR3 sequences, with roughly a fifth found just once. The CDR3 consists of 15 residues. The germline CDR1 and CDR2 sequences are KGHSH and LQKENI. Time point denoted: persistent/refractory GD, antithyroid drugs over 5 years with positive TRAb. The authors made the TCR library using RNA they extracted from PBMCs. The guidelines of the American Thyroid Association were the basis for diagnosing Graves' disease. A nine-milliliter sample of peripheral blood was drawn into EDTA tubes.

The specimen comprised peripheral blood mononuclear cells (PBMCs), sampled when the disease was refractory, from a patient treated with antithyroid drugs. The origin of this receptor is a female donor with Graves disease. The chain combines TRBV18 with TRBJ1-3; D gene uncertain. The chain's CDR3 is CASTPRGRYGDTIYF. The CDR3 DNA follows: TGTGCCAGCACACCCCGGGGTCGATACGGAGACACCATATATTTT.